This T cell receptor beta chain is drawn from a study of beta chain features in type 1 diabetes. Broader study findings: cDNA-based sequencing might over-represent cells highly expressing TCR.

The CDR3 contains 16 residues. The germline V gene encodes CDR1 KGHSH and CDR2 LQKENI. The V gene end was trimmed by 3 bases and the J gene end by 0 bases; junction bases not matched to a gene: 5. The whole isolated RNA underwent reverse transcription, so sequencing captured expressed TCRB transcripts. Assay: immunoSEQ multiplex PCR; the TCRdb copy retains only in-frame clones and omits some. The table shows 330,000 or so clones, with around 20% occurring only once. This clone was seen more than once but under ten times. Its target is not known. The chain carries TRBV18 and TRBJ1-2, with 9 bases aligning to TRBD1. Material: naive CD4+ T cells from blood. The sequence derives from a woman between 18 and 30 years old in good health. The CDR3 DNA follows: TGTGCCAGCTCACCGCGAGGACAGGGGACTAACTATGGCTACACCTTC. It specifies CASSPRGQGTNYGYTF.